This entry concerns a single T cell receptor beta chain. The sample is drawn from a study of blood T cells in healthy people across ages. Study-level information: Per every two T cells, about one barcoded beta molecule was captured by template switching.

Those donating, healthy Caucasian individuals from Russia, were aged about 6 to 100. Looked up from germline, CDR1 is DFQATT and CDR2 is SNEGSKA (reference sequence). Trimming took 3 bases from V and 7 from J, leaving 13 bases between them. This CDR3 comprises 14 residues. Then a second PCR, running roughly 7 to 11 cycles, was carried out with a sample-barcoded 5' primer and a J-beta primer mix. Each CDR3 protein gets one entry after TCRdb re-called the 5' RACE reads with MiXCR. The sample includes about 1.6 million distinct CDR3 sequences, about 35% seen only once; the top ten take about 11%. This clonotype originated in a woman aged 25 to 39 in good health. The sequencing sample was made of blood. The J gene is TRBJ1-6, the V gene TRBV20-1; D possibly corresponds to TRBD1 (6 bases). The CDR3 protein is CSASTGLNNSPLHF. The CDR3 coding sequence is TGCAGTGCTAGTACAGGGCTGAACAATTCACCCCTCCACTTT.